These 30 T cell receptor beta chains were all obtained from the same sample, sequenced in a study of blood T cell repertoires in COVID-19. TCRdb's table, derived via immunoSEQ multiplex PCR, lists solely in-frame clones and lacks some. The data contain approximately 120,000 clones, almost 85% of them seen just once; the ten biggest clones take up roughly 13%. Sequencing used peripheral blood. The receptor source for this set is a human donor in a cohort sampled during active COVID-19.

The V gene is TRBV18, the J gene TRBJ2-1, with TRBD2 identical over 8 bases. The CDR3 has 14 amino acids. Germline trimming cut 2 bases from V and 9 bases from J; bases unmatched to any gene: 6. Per germline, CDR1 KGHSH and CDR2 LQKENI. CDR3 in amino acids: CASSPMAGGFEQFF. CDR3 coding DNA: TGTGCCAGCTCACCAATGGCGGGGGGCTTTGAGCAGTTCTTC.

This chain's CDR3 is CASSFPPHRGDTDTQYF. The CDR3, as DNA: TGTGCCAGCAGCTTCCCACCACACAGGGGTGACACAGATACGCAGTATTTT. The genes are TRBV7-9 and TRBJ2-3; 7 positions agree with TRBD1. With 3 bases clipped from V and 2 bases from J, the junction kept 11 bases outside the gene matches. The length of the CDR3 is 17 residues. The germline V gene has CDR1 SEHNR and CDR2 FQNEAQ (reference sequence).

This clone appeared many times. The chain carries TRBV11-2 and TRBJ2-3; 7 bases line up with TRBD1. The germline V gene encodes CDR1 SGHAT and CDR2 FQNNGV. The CDR3 spans 16 residues. The V and J ends lost 1 base and 1 base, in that order; junction bases with no gene match: 5. This CDR3 is CASSLGRGRGTDTQYF. CDR3 DNA sequence: TGTGCCAGCAGCTTAGGAAGGGGGCGAGGCACAGATACGCAGTATTTT.

The CDR3 DNA reads TGTGCCAGCAGCTTGTGGGGAGCCAATCAGCCCCAGCATTTT. It is translated as CASSLWGANQPQHF. This chain links TRBV7-9 with TRBJ1-5; no firm D call. The CDR3 loop spans 14 amino acids. Germline values: CDR1 SEHNR, CDR2 FQNEAQ (reference sequence). With 3 bases removed from V and 3 bases from J, the gap between germline ends came to 9 bases.

The rearrangement uses TRBV5-1 and TRBJ2-7; 9 bases map to TRBD1. CDR1 is SGHRS, CDR2 YFSETQ, per germline. V trimming: 5 bases; J trimming: 6 bases; junction bases outside the gene matches: 12. The CDR3 loop spans 15 amino acids. The chain's CDR3 is CASRKSGTGSTEQYF. The DNA for the CDR3 is TGCGCCAGCAGGAAGTCCGGGACAGGGTCCACCGAGCAGTACTTC.

Only a few counts were recorded for this clone. The chain combines TRBV6-6 with TRBJ2-7; 8 bases are shared with TRBD1. V shed 2 bases, J shed 6 bases, and the junction held 12 bases outside the gene matches. Germline V gene sequence: CDR1 MNHNY, CDR2 SVGAGI (reference sequence). The CDR3 has 16 amino acids. The CDR3: CASSYPTGEAGREQYF. The CDR3 nucleotides read TGTGCCAGCAGTTACCCGACAGGGGAAGCCGGGCGCGAGCAGTACTTC.

This chain joins TRBV5-4 and TRBJ2-7; 9 bases match TRBD2. Germline values: CDR1 SGHNT, CDR2 YYREEE (reference sequence). V shed 4 bases and J 6 bases; nucleotides not matched to a gene: 5. This CDR3 has 13 residues. In DNA form, the CDR3 reads TGTGCCAGCAGCCGGGGACTAGCAGTCGAGCAGTACTTC. This translates into CASSRGLAVEQYF.

This clone was observed a single time. This sequence joins TRBV7-9 and TRBJ2-4, with D possibly matching TRBD1 (5 bases). Germline values: CDR1 SEHNR, CDR2 FQNEAQ (reference sequence). This CDR3 has 15 amino acids. Between the trimmed V and J ends, which lost 5 bases and 4 bases, there was a span of 15 bases. The CDR3: CASSDKGHRKNIQYF. Written as DNA, the CDR3 is TGTGCCAGCAGCGACAAGGGGCATAGGAAAAACATTCAGTACTTC.

The chain couples TRBV9 to TRBJ2-1; 8 bases fit TRBD2. The CDR3 is 16 residues long. J was trimmed by 0 bases and V by 0 bases; bases with no gene match: 2. Germline V gene data show CDR1 as SGDLS and CDR2 as YYNGEE. The CDR3 DNA reads as TGTGCCAGCAGCGTAGCCGCGGGGGGCTCCTACAATGAGCAGTTCTTC. Its protein is CASSVAAGGSYNEQFF.

The chain uses TRBV19 and TRBJ1-1; D is perhaps TRBD1 (5 bases). CDR3 length: 13 amino acids. V shed 7 bases and J shed 4 bases, with 13 bases lying between them. Germline-derived CDR1 and CDR2 are LNHDA and SQIVND (reference sequence). The CDR3 loop reads CASKSQGGTEAFF. CDR3 in DNA: TGTGCCAGTAAAAGTCAGGGTGGCACTGAAGCTTTCTTT.

V usage is TRBV10-3 and J usage is TRBJ2-6; 10 nucleotides line up with TRBD1. Germline CDR1 reads ENHRY; CDR2 reads SYGVKD. The CDR3 contains 20 residues. V shed 0 bases and J 4 bases; nucleotides not matched to a gene: 12. The CDR3 region is CAISESRTGGTLSGANVLTF. The CDR3 DNA follows: TGTGCCATCAGTGAGTCGAGGACAGGGGGGACCCTGTCGGGGGCCAACGTCCTGACTTTC.

CDR3: CASKRTSGYTDTQYF. The CDR3 nucleotides read TGTGCCAGCAAGAGGACTAGCGGATACACAGATACGCAGTATTTT. V and J are TRBV14 and TRBJ2-3, with 10 bases aligning to TRBD2. CDR1 SGHDN and CDR2 FVKESK come from the germline V gene. The CDR3 is 15 residues long. Trimming removed 7 bases from V and 2 bases from J; junction bases left unmatched: 6.

This rearrangement joins TRBV9 to TRBJ1-1; perhaps TRBD1 as D (5 bases). Per the germline V gene, CDR1 is SGDLS and CDR2 is YYNGEE. CDR3 length: 17 amino acids. Trimming pared 0 bases from V and 3 bases from J, leaving 18 bases between. The chain's CDR3 is CASSVEALGQGYTEAFF. As DNA, the CDR3 is TGTGCCAGCAGCGTAGAGGCCCTAGGGCAGGGCTACACTGAAGCTTTCTTT.

The chain employs TRBV5-1 and TRBJ2-1; D may be TRBD2 (5 bases). Trimming removed 5 bases at V and 5 bases at J, with 23 bases between. The CDR3 extends over 17 amino acids. In germline, CDR1 is SGHRS, CDR2 YFSETQ. Here the CDR3 DNA reads TGCGCCAGCAGTTCACCCGGACTCAAGAGCCCAAACAATGAGCAGTTCTTC. Translated: CASSSPGLKSPNNEQFF.

This clone is a singleton in its sample. This sequence joins TRBV29-1 and TRBJ1-1; 7 bases are a match to TRBD1. Germline values: CDR1 SQVTM, CDR2 ANQGSEA. Germline trimming cut 6 bases from V and 1 base from J; bases unmatched to any gene: 8. The CDR3 is 14 residues long. The CDR3 DNA follows: TGCAGCGTATTACCCGGGACAGCGAACACTGAAGCTTTCTTT. Protein sequence: CSVLPGTANTEAFF.

The genes are TRBV18 and TRBJ1-5, with no clear D. CDR1 is KGHSH, CDR2 LQKENI, per germline. Trimming took off 2 bases at V and 7 bases at J, with 15 bases between the two ends. The CDR3 spans 15 residues. The DNA for the CDR3 is TGTGCCAGCTCACCATTTAAAGGGAGCCGGCAGCCCCAGCATTTT. As protein: CASSPFKGSRQPQHF.

The chain combines TRBV18 with TRBJ2-1; 10 bases fit TRBD2. Looked up from germline, CDR1 is KGHSH and CDR2 is LQKENI. This CDR3 comprises 17 residues. The V gene end was trimmed by 1 base and the J gene end by 10 bases; junction bases not matched to a gene: 13. The CDR3 nucleotides read TGTGCCAGCTCACCACGGCACAGCGGGGGGGGCTTACCCGAGCAGTTCTTC. This gives the protein CASSPRHSGGGLPEQFF.

The V gene is TRBV5-1, the J gene TRBJ2-5, with D possibly matching TRBD2 (6 bases). The CDR3 runs to 16 residues. Germline assignment: CDR1 SGHRS and CDR2 YFSETQ. V lost 3 bases, J lost 0 bases, and 15 bases lay in between. In DNA, the CDR3 is TGCGCCAGCAGCTCTGGAGGGAATACGTACCAAGAGACCCAGTACTTC. Translation: CASSSGGNTYQETQYF.

The chain employs TRBV5-6 and TRBJ2-3; 9 positions match TRBD1. This CDR3 has 15 residues. Germline loops: CDR1 SGHDT, CDR2 YYEEEE. V lost 1 base to trimming and J lost 5 bases; unmatched junction nucleotides: 5. DNA of the CDR3: TGTGCCAGCAGCTTGTCCACAGGGGGCGTAGATACGCAGTATTTT. It is translated as CASSLSTGGVDTQYF.

CDR3 region: CASSLRDRDNIQYF. The CDR3 bases are TGTGCCAGCAGCTTACGGGACAGGGACAACATTCAGTACTTC. The J gene is TRBJ2-4, the V gene TRBV7-9; the match to TRBD1 covers 9 bases. Germline CDR1 reads SEHNR; CDR2 reads FQNEAQ (reference sequence). V gave up 2 bases and J gave up 7 bases; unmatched junction bases: 3. The CDR3 sequence is 14 residues long. Supplemented by reference TRBV7-9 and TRBJ2-4, the full variable domain reads DTGVSQNPRHKITKRGQNVTFRCDPISEHNRLYWYRQTLGQGPEFLTYFQNEAQLEKSRLLSDRFSAERPKGSFSTLEIQRTEQGDSAMYLCASSLRDRDNIQYFGAGTRLSVL.

V usage is TRBV27 and J usage is TRBJ2-5, with 9 bases matching TRBD1. V was clipped by 4 bases and J by 2 bases; unmatched bases: 5. The V gene's germline CDR1 is MNHEY and CDR2 SMNVEV (reference sequence). The CDR3 has 15 residues. DNA of the CDR3: TGTGCCAGCAGTTCCCCTGGGACAGGGCAAGAGACCCAGTACTTC. Translated: CASSSPGTGQETQYF.

The chain couples TRBV19 to TRBJ1-5; D gene uncertain. The CDR3 has 13 amino acids. The V end lost 7 bases, the J end lost 0 bases, and 7 bases lay between the germline ends. Germline loops: CDR1 LNHDA, CDR2 SQIVND (reference sequence). This CDR3 reads CASNMHSNQPQHF. The CDR3 bases are TGTGCCAGTAACATGCATAGCAATCAGCCCCAGCATTTT.

The CDR3 loop reads CASSFAGPNEKLFF. The CDR3 DNA follows: TGTGCCAGCAGTTTTGCAGGGCCTAATGAAAAACTGTTTTTT. The gene calls are TRBV27 and TRBJ1-4; maybe TRBD1 (5 bases). CDR1 and CDR2 from the germline V gene are MNHEY and SMNVEV (reference sequence). V lost 3 bases, J lost 3 bases, and 8 bases lay in between. This CDR3 has 14 amino acids.

The chain recombines TRBV5-4 with TRBJ1-3; D perhaps matches TRBD1 (5 bases). From germline, CDR1 is SGHNT and CDR2 YYREEE (reference sequence). CDR3 length: 13 residues. V was cut by 9 bases and J by 4 bases, with 14 bases left in between. As DNA, the CDR3 is TGTGCCACCATGGACAACGTGGGAAACACCATATATTTT. As protein: CATMDNVGNTIYF.

The CDR3 region is CASSSRDDGELFF. Written as DNA, the CDR3 is TGCGCCAGCAGTAGCCGGGATGACGGGGAGCTGTTTTTT. The chain has TRBV5-1 and TRBJ2-2; possibly TRBD2 for D (5 bases). This CDR3 spans 13 amino acids. Looked up from germline, CDR1 is SGHRS and CDR2 is YFSETQ. Trimming removed 5 bases at V and 7 bases at J, with 12 bases between.

The chain carries TRBV6-6 and TRBJ2-3, with D tentatively TRBD2 (6 bases). V lost 8 bases and J lost 1, with 10 bases in between. Germline assignment: CDR1 MNHNY and CDR2 SVGAGI (reference sequence). This CDR3 has 13 amino acids. The CDR3 reads CASAWGGTDTQYF. CDR3 DNA sequence: TGTGCCAGCGCCTGGGGGGGCACAGATACGCAGTATTTT.

The J gene is TRBJ1-1, the V gene TRBV2, with 7 bases fitting TRBD1. CDR1 is SNHLY, CDR2 FYNNEI, per germline. The trim removed 4 bases at V and 0 bases at J, leaving 5 bases unmatched. The CDR3 consists of 15 residues. The CDR3 DNA is TGTGCCAGCAGTGCCGACAGGGCCATGAACACTGAAGCTTTCTTT. Translation gives CASSADRAMNTEAFF. Drawing the rest from reference TRBV2 and TRBJ1-1, the complete variable domain is EPEVTQTPSHQVTQMGQEVILRCVPISNHLYFYWYRQILGQKVEFLVSFYNNEISEKSEIFDDQFSVERPDGSNFTLKIRSTKLEDSAMYFCASSADRAMNTEAFFGQGTRLTVV.

The gene calls are TRBV6-6 and TRBJ2-7; maybe TRBD2 (6 bases). Trimming left V 4 bases short and J 3 bases short, with 13 bases between. Per germline, CDR1 MNHNY and CDR2 SVGAGI (reference sequence). The CDR3 runs to 14 residues. CDR3 amino acids: CASSFEGLLYEQYF. DNA of the CDR3: TGTGCCAGCAGTTTCGAGGGACTTCTCTACGAGCAGTACTTC.

Comment on this clone: A clone one base away is much larger, so this may be a read error. The chain employs TRBV18 and TRBJ1-2; the D gene is possibly TRBD1 (5 bases). Germline CDR1 is KGHSH and CDR2 is LQKENI. CDR3 size: 15 residues. The CDR3 DNA is TGTGCCAGCTCACCACTCGTGACAGACCCCTATGGCCACACCTTC. Protein sequence: CASSPLVTDPYGHTF.

This clone was counted once. The rearrangement uses TRBV6-5 and TRBJ1-2, with 7 bases that match TRBD1. Germline V gene lookup returns CDR1 MNHEY and CDR2 SVGAGI. The CDR3 runs 14 residues. J lost 8 bases, V lost 2 bases, and 8 bases had no gene match. CDR3 residues: CASSYVRDRDGYTF. The DNA for the CDR3 is TGTGCCAGCAGTTACGTCCGGGACAGAGACGGCTACACCTTC.